Detailed here is one T cell receptor (beta chain). No antigen is known for it. This sample was taken from a study of T cell responses to AZD1222 COVID-19 vaccine. Using immunoSEQ multiplex PCR, the repertoire was profiled, and TCRdb retains in-frame clones only, with some absent. The sample includes some 100,000 clones, about 83% of them seen just once. The CDR3 length is 17 residues. V was pared by 4 bases and J by 2 bases, with 10 bases of the junction left unmatched. CDR1 is SGHRS, CDR2 YFSETQ, per germline. Points from the study as a whole: Just 6 or 7 AZD1222 recipients were seropositive at baseline. Donor demographics were predominantly white British with a female majority; clonal diversity may be underestimated.

The chain joins TRBV5-1 to TRBJ2-1; 9 bases are shared with TRBD2. The sample was peripheral blood, taken on day 0 of AZD1222 vaccination. The sequence derives from an adult in good health. The chain's CDR3 is CASSPDSGSEAYNEQFF. Written as DNA, the CDR3 is TGCGCCAGCAGCCCTGATAGCGGGAGCGAAGCCTACAATGAGCAGTTCTTC.